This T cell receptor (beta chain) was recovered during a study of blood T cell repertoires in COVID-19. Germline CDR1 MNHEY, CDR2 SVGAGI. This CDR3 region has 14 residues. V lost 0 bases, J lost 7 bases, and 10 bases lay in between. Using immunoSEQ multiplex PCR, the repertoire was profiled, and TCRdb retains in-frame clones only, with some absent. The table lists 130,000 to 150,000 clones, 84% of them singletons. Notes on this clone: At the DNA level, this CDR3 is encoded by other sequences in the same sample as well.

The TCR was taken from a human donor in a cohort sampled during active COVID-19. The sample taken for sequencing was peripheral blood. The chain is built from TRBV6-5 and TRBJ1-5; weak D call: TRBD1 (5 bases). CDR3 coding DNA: TGTGCCAGCAGTTACTCGTCAGGGATCCAGCCCCAGCATTTT. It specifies CASSYSSGIQPQHF.